This TCR beta chain was captured in a study of T cell responses to AZD1222 COVID-19 vaccine. Regarding the study as a whole: Spike-wide vaccine-associated CD4 TCRs dominated at 160-218 and 743-854. Two doses of AZD1222 preceded a rise in Spike-specific TCR breadth and depth.

TCRdb's copy holds only in-frame clones and misses some; the assay was immunoSEQ multiplex PCR. The table shows 90,000 to 150,000 clones, with around 88% occurring only once. Turning to this clone: The antigen remains unidentified.

Trimming cost V 8 bases and J 2 bases, with 13 bases left between them. The germline CDR1 and CDR2 sequences are LNHDA and SQIVND (reference sequence). The CDR3 has 14 residues. This receptor was taken from an adult in good health. The sample consisted of peripheral blood, taken on day 0 of AZD1222 vaccination. This chain joins TRBV19 and TRBJ1-5; D not resolved. The CDR3 DNA sequence: TGTGCCAGTGGAGTGGTCGTCCGCAATCAGCCCCAGCATTTT. Protein sequence: CASGVVVRNQPQHF.